These 28 T cell receptor beta chains were sequenced from one sample in a study of technical replicates of blood from several donors. Repertoires were generated with immunoSEQ multiplex PCR, while TCRdb's copy carries only in-frame clones and drops some. The data hold 60,000 to 80,000 clones, with roughly nine tenths observed a single time. The specimen sequenced was T cells isolated from PBMCs. Receptors were obtained from a human donor in good health.

This clone came up a few times. This chain joins TRBV30 and TRBJ1-2, with TRBD1 matching over 8 bases. The trim removed 4 bases at V and 5 bases at J, leaving 9 bases unmatched. This CDR3 comprises 14 residues. Germline V lookup: CDR1 GTSNPN, CDR2 SVGIG (reference sequence). CDR3: CAWNPGQEGYGYTF. The CDR3 DNA is TGTGCCTGGAATCCGGGACAGGAGGGGTATGGCTACACCTTC.

The table lists this clone with a count of one. The J gene is TRBJ2-7, the V gene TRBV7-6, with D perhaps matching TRBD1 (6 bases). Trimming took 8 bases from V and 1 from J, leaving 9 bases between them. Looked up from germline, CDR1 is SGHVS and CDR2 is FNYEAQ. The CDR3 has 12 amino acids. The CDR3 is CASSTGSYEQYF. DNA of the CDR3: TGTGCCAGCTCGACAGGATCCTACGAGCAGTACTTC.

The rearrangement links TRBV30 to TRBJ2-5; 7 bases agree with TRBD2. V shed 2 bases and J 2 bases; nucleotides not matched to a gene: 5. The V gene's germline CDR1 is GTSNPN and CDR2 SVGIG (reference sequence). The CDR3 contains 14 residues. CDR3: CAWSTPGLQETQYF. The CDR3 nucleotides are TGTGCCTGGAGTACCCCGGGACTACAAGAGACCCAGTACTTC. Full variable domain (missing parts from reference TRBV30 and TRBJ2-5): SQTIHQWPATLVQPVGSPLSLECTVEGTSNPNLYWYRQAAGRGLQLLFYSVGIGQISSEVPQNLSASRPQDRQFILSSKKLLLSDSGFYLCAWSTPGLQETQYFGPGTRLLVL.

The chain couples TRBV19 to TRBJ2-2; 8 bases align to TRBD1. The CDR3 has 14 residues. Germline V gene sequence: CDR1 LNHDA, CDR2 SQIVND (reference sequence). V shed 8 bases and J 3 bases; nucleotides not matched to a gene: 5. In DNA form, the CDR3 reads TGTGCCAGTGGCGGGACAGGACACACCGGGGAGCTGTTTTTT. Protein: CASGGTGHTGELFF.

The chain carries TRBV4-3 and TRBJ2-7; 7 nucleotides align to TRBD1. The CDR3 loop spans 14 amino acids. Losses at the gene ends were 0 bases for V and 6 bases for J; bases not matched to a gene: 5. Germline V lookup: CDR1 LGHNA, CDR2 YSLEER. The chain's CDR3 is CASSQEDRPLEQYF. Written as DNA, the CDR3 is TGCGCCAGCAGCCAAGAGGACAGGCCCCTCGAGCAGTACTTC.

The gene calls are TRBV18 and TRBJ1-2; tentatively, D is TRBD1 (5 bases). Germline V gene sequence: CDR1 KGHSH, CDR2 LQKENI. Trimming pared 6 bases from V and 0 bases from J, leaving 14 bases between. The CDR3 length is 15 residues. The CDR3 protein is CASSEQGGPNYGYTF. Written as DNA, the CDR3 is TGTGCCAGCTCGGAGCAGGGAGGGCCTAACTATGGCTACACCTTC.

The chain is built from TRBV7-3 and TRBJ1-3, with 9 nucleotides matching TRBD1. The J segment lost 7 bases and the V segment lost 3 bases, leaving 4 bases of the junction unmatched. The CDR3 covers 14 residues. The germline V gene has CDR1 SGHTA and CDR2 FQGTGA. Here the CDR3 reads CASSFRGQGNTIYF. CDR3 in DNA: TGTGCCAGCAGCTTCCGGGGACAGGGCAACACCATATATTTT.

This clone appeared a few times. The rearrangement links TRBV4-2 to TRBJ2-5; D not resolved. Per germline, CDR1 LGHNA and CDR2 YNFKEQ. V was shortened by 1 base and J by 2 bases, with 8 bases between the two germline ends. This CDR3 spans 14 amino acids. The CDR3 DNA reads TGTGCCAGCAGCCAAGTTGGCGGTCAAGAGACCCAGTACTTC. Translated: CASSQVGGQETQYF.

V gene TRBV11-3 combines with J gene TRBJ1-1, with 8 bases lining up with TRBD1. CDR3 length equals 16 residues. Trimming removed 1 base from V and 7 bases from J; junction bases left unmatched: 11. In germline, CDR1 is SGHNT, CDR2 YENEEA. CDR3 DNA: TGTGCCAGCAGCTTAGTCCGTGACGACAGGGGTAGTGAAGCTTTCTTT. Encoded protein: CASSLVRDDRGSEAFF. The complete variable domain, with remaining parts taken from reference TRBV11-3 and TRBJ1-1, reads EAGVVQSPRYKIIEKKQPVAFWCNPISGHNTLYWYLQNLGQGPELLIRYENEEAVDDSQLPKDRFSAERLKGVDSTLKIQPAELGDSAVYLCASSLVRDDRGSEAFFGQGTRLTVV.

The chain uses TRBV11-2 and TRBJ2-7; 7 nucleotides agree with TRBD1. The V segment lost 5 bases and the J segment 3 bases; nucleotides outside the gene matches: 10. CDR1 is SGHAT, CDR2 FQNNGV, per germline. This CDR3 is 15 amino acids long. In DNA form, the CDR3 reads TGTGCCAGCAGCCCAGGGACAGAGGCAGTCTACGAGCAGTACTTC. It specifies CASSPGTEAVYEQYF.

The V call is TRBV6-1, the J call TRBJ1-2; 8 bases match TRBD1. Germline CDR1 and CDR2: MNHNS and SASEGT. V was pared by 6 bases and J by 8 bases, with 5 bases of the junction left unmatched. This CDR3 spans 12 amino acids. The CDR3 DNA is TGTGCCAGCAGGACAGGGGCGGGCGGCTACACCTTC. This encodes CASRTGAGGYTF.

The rearrangement joins TRBV30 to TRBJ1-5; TRBD1 agrees at 7 bases. There are 14 residues in the CDR3. Germline V gene sequence: CDR1 GTSNPN, CDR2 SVGIG (reference sequence). V lost 0 bases to trimming and J lost 7 bases; unmatched junction nucleotides: 6. CDR3 sequence (DNA): TGTGCCTGGAGTGTGCAGGGGGTCGGGCAGCCCCAGCATTTT. Encoded protein: CAWSVQGVGQPQHF.

This chain uses TRBV4-2 with TRBJ1-2; D remains unclear. The germline V gene encodes CDR1 LGHNA and CDR2 YNFKEQ. This CDR3 spans 17 amino acids. Trimming took 0 bases from V and 4 from J, leaving 18 bases between them. CDR3 DNA: TGTGCCAGCAGCCAAGATCCTTACCTTCCTCCCGGCTATGGCTACACCTTC. Protein product: CASSQDPYLPPGYGYTF.

The CDR3 loop is CASSPPDSPYNEQFF. Here the CDR3 DNA reads TGTGCCAGCTCACCCCCGGACTCTCCCTACAATGAGCAGTTCTTC. The chain has TRBV18 and TRBJ2-1, with D possibly being TRBD2 (5 bases). V lost 3 bases, J lost 2 bases, and 11 bases lay in between. The CDR3 runs to 15 residues. Looked up from germline, CDR1 is KGHSH and CDR2 is LQKENI.

The chain carries TRBV5-1 and TRBJ2-2; TRBD1 is a possible D gene (5 bases). The length of the CDR3 is 15 residues. Trimming removed 1 base at V and 7 bases at J, with 14 bases between. Germline V gene sequence: CDR1 SGHRS, CDR2 YFSETQ. The CDR3 here is CASSLPQGIDGELFF. CDR3 nucleotide sequence: TGCGCCAGCAGCTTGCCCCAGGGTATCGACGGGGAGCTGTTTTTT.

The chain employs TRBV5-8 and TRBJ1-5; TRBD1 agrees at 11 bases. This CDR3 region has 15 residues. The junction had 7 bases not matched to a gene; V was cut back by 4 bases and J by 7 bases. Germline V gene lookup returns CDR1 SGHTS and CDR2 YDEGEE. The CDR3 coding sequence is TGTGCCAGCAGCATAGGGACAGGGGGTGGACAGCCCCAGCATTTT. Translated: CASSIGTGGGQPQHF. The full variable domain, rest sourced from reference TRBV5-8 and TRBJ1-5, is EAGVTQSPTHLIKTRGQQATLRCSPISGHTSVYWYQQALGLGLQFLLWYDEGEERNRGNFPPRFSGRQFPNYSSELNVNALELEDSALYLCASSIGTGGGQPQHFGDGTRLSIL.

V usage is TRBV5-1 and J usage is TRBJ2-7; 11 bases line up with TRBD1. V lost 3 bases to trimming and J lost 4 bases; unmatched junction nucleotides: 3. The CDR3 has 14 amino acids. CDR1 and CDR2 (germline): SGHRS, YFSETQ. The CDR3 bases are TGCGCCAGCAGCTGGGACAGGGGGGAATACGAGCAGTACTTC. It yields the protein CASSWDRGEYEQYF.

The rearrangement joins TRBV6-5 to TRBJ2-2; D not certain. V was pared by 2 bases and J by 6 bases, with 13 bases between. This CDR3 is 15 amino acids long. CDR1 and CDR2 from the germline V gene are MNHEY and SVGAGI. CDR3 nucleotides: TGTGCCAGCAGTTACCCATCGCCACTCCCCGGGGAGCTGTTTTTT. As protein: CASSYPSPLPGELFF.

The rearrangement joins TRBV5-1 to TRBJ2-7; 10 nucleotides match TRBD2. This CDR3 comprises 16 residues. Germline V gene sequence: CDR1 SGHRS, CDR2 YFSETQ. The junction had 6 bases not matched to a gene; V was cut back by 3 bases and J by 0 bases. The CDR3 loop reads CASSSTSGTISYEQYF. The CDR3 region has the DNA TGCGCCAGCAGCTCAACTAGCGGGACAATCTCCTACGAGCAGTACTTC.

The gene calls are TRBV5-4 and TRBJ2-7; a weak D match, TRBD1 (5 bases). CDR1 and CDR2 from the germline V gene are SGHNT and YYREEE (reference sequence). There are 16 residues in the CDR3. V lost 0 bases, J lost 3 bases, and 16 bases lay in between. The CDR3 DNA sequence: TGTGCCAGCAGCTTGGGGGTTACAGGACCCTTCTACGAGCAGTACTTC. Its protein product is CASSLGVTGPFYEQYF.

V gene TRBV27 combines with J gene TRBJ2-7; a possible D gene is TRBD1 (5 bases). Germline V gene data show CDR1 as MNHEY and CDR2 as SMNVEV (reference sequence). This CDR3 is built from 14 residues. Trimming pared 4 bases from V and 5 bases from J, leaving 15 bases between. CDR3 sequence (DNA): TGTGCCAGCAGTTCCCAGGGAATCTTCCACGAGCAGTACTTC. It specifies CASSSQGIFHEQYF.

This chain uses TRBV5-6 with TRBJ2-1; 9 bases agree with TRBD1. The V gene's germline CDR1 is SGHDT and CDR2 YYEEEE. The CDR3 is 16 residues long. J lost 7 bases, V lost 6 bases, and 14 bases had no gene match. The CDR3 loop reads CASTRVPGQGINEQFF. In DNA, the CDR3 is TGTGCCAGCACCCGGGTTCCGGGACAGGGCATTAATGAGCAGTTCTTC.

This clone appeared a single time. V is TRBV21-1 and J is TRBJ2-1; the D call of TRBD2 is as the table states it, not checked on the DNA. TRBV21-1 is a documented pseudogene. The length of the CDR3 is 16 residues. The chain's CDR3 is CASRGSGRNSYNEQFF. The CDR3 region has the DNA TGTGCCAGCAGAGGTAGCGGGAGGAACTCCTACAATGAGCAGTTCTTC.

The chain links TRBV19 to TRBJ2-4, with 9 nucleotides matching TRBD1. CDR1 LNHDA and CDR2 SQIVND come from the germline V gene (reference sequence). The CDR3 length is 16 residues. The ends lost 7 bases at V and 3 bases at J; junction bases unmatched: 10. The CDR3 spells CASTETRQGGKNIQYF. The CDR3 coding sequence is TGTGCCAGTACCGAGACACGACAGGGGGGCAAAAACATTCAGTACTTC.

CDR3 DNA sequence: TGTGCCAGCAGAGGGACAGATAACAGCAATCAGCCCCAGCATTTT. Amino acids: CASRGTDNSNQPQHF. The chain combines TRBV6-6 with TRBJ1-5; 7 bases agree with TRBD1. V shed 6 bases and J 1 base; nucleotides not matched to a gene: 6. The germline V gene encodes CDR1 MNHNY and CDR2 SVGAGI (reference sequence). The CDR3 extends over 15 amino acids.

The gene calls are TRBV7-8 and TRBJ1-1; weak D call: TRBD1 (5 bases). The germline V gene has CDR1 SGHVS and CDR2 FQNEAQ. V gave up 5 bases and J gave up 1 base, with 8 bases separating them. This CDR3 spans 13 amino acids. The CDR3 is CASSRTQNTEAFF. The CDR3 DNA reads TGTGCCAGCAGCCGGACACAGAACACTGAAGCTTTCTTT.

The chain recombines TRBV9 with TRBJ2-7; 7 bases are shared with TRBD2. CDR1 is SGDLS, CDR2 YYNGEE, per germline. V lost 3 bases, J lost 3 bases, and 9 bases stayed unmatched. The CDR3 is made up of 15 amino acids. In DNA form, the CDR3 reads TGTGCCAGCAGCGATTACTCGGCGGGAGACTACGAGCAGTACTTC. This sequence encodes CASSDYSAGDYEQYF. The full variable domain, with the rest looked up from reference TRBV9 and TRBJ2-7, is DSGVTQTPKHLITATGQRVTLRCSPRSGDLSVYWYQQSLDQGLQFLIQYYNGEERAKGNILERFSAQQFPDLHSELNLSSLELGDSALYFCASSDYSAGDYEQYFGPGTRLTVT.

The genes are TRBV7-2 and TRBJ2-1; TRBD2 aligns across 11 bases. CDR3 size: 14 residues. The V segment lost 4 bases and the J segment 8 bases; nucleotides outside the gene matches: 4. Germline assignment: CDR1 SGHTA and CDR2 FQGNSA. CDR3 amino acids: CASSWGLAVDEQFF. As DNA, the CDR3 is TGTGCCAGCAGCTGGGGACTAGCGGTAGATGAGCAGTTCTTC.